This T cell receptor (beta chain) was observed in a study of T cell repertoires in cytomegalovirus infection. Study findings and constraints: The study found HLA-C-restricted CMV-specific TCR beta clonotypes dominating the ex vivo response.

Of note for this clonotype: Its target is unknown.

TCRdb reprocessed the reads via MiXCR and lists one record per CDR3 protein. The sample includes about 890,000 distinct CDR3 sequences, roughly 30% seen only once; the top ten take over 12%. Trimming cost V 5 bases and J 13 bases; bases outside gene matches: 8. CDR1 and CDR2 from the germline V gene are SGHVS and FNYEAQ. The CDR3 has 12 amino acids. The clonotype originates from a human donor in good health (CMV status not recorded). Some clones in this sample may be carry-over from other donors' samples. The chain combines TRBV7-6 with TRBJ1-1; 9 positions match TRBD1. Sequenced here: cultured CD8+ T cells from PBMCs, sampled from culture after CMV antigen stimulation. CDR3 region: CASSPGQGNGFF. The CDR3 coding sequence is TGTGCCAGCAGCCCCGGACAGGGGAATGGTTTCTTT.